This T cell receptor (beta chain) was found in a study of CD8+ T cells in alopecia areata. Study background: Oral tofacitinib (5 to 10 mg twice daily) was administered to treated patients.

About this clone itself: Its antigen remains unknown.

Study-level findings and limits: TCR sharing was clearer in mice than between patients, perhaps partly owing to patient HLA diversity. The study found higher clonality in lesional than normal scalp, especially in alopecia totalis/universalis.

Regarding treatment: oral pan-JAK inhibitor, 5-10 mg twice daily. Alopecia areata patients had lesional scalp punch biopsies and peripheral blood taken from them. RNA extraction and reverse transcription yielded cDNA as sequencing template. The table came from immunoSEQ multiplex PCR; TCRdb's copy has only in-frame clones and leaves some out. This sample yields about 92,000 clones, of which 44% are seen a single time; roughly a sixth belongs to the top ten. The receptor comes from a human donor with alopecia areata. Specimen: CD8+ T cells sorted from blood, collected at week 24, from a patient treated with tofacitinib.

This CDR3 reads CASSFSGSAYEQYF. CDR3 sequence (DNA): TGTGCCAGCAGCTTTAGCGGGAGCGCCTACGAGCAGTACTTC. The chain employs TRBV7-8 and TRBJ2-7; 9 nucleotides agree with TRBD2. The J segment lost 2 bases and the V segment lost 3 bases, leaving 2 bases of the junction unmatched. This CDR3 is built from 14 residues. The germline gives CDR1 SGHVS, CDR2 FQNEAQ.